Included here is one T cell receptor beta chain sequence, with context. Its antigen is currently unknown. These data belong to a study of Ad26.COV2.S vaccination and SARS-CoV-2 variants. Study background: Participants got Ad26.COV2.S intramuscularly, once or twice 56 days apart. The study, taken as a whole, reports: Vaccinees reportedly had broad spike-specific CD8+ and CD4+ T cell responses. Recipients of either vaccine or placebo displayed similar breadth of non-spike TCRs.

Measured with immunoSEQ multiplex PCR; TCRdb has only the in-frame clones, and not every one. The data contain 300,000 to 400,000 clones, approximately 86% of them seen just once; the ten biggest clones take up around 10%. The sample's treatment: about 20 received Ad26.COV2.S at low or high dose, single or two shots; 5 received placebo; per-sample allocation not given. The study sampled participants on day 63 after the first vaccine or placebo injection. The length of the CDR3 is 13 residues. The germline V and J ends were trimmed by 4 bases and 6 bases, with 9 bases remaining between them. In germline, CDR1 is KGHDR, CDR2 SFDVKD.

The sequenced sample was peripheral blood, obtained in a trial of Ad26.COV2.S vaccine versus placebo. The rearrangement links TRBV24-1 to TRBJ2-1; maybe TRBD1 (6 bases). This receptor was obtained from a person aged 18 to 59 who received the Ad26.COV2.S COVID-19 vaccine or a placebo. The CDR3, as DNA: TGTGCCACCAGTGAGGGGGCGAGCAATGAGCAGTTCTTC. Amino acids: CATSEGASNEQFF.